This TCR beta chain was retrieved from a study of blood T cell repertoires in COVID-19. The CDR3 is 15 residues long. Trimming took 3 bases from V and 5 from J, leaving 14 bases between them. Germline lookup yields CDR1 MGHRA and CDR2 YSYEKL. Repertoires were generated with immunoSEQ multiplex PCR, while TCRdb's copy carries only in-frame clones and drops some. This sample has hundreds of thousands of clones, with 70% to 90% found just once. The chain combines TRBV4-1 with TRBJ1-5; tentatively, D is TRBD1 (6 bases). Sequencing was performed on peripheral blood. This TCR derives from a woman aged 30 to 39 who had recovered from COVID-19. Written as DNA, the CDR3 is TGCGCCAGCAGCCACCTCAGGGGAGAGGATCAGCCCCAGCATTTT. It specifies CASSHLRGEDQPQHF.